These 25 T cell receptor beta chains were sequenced from one sample in a study of cytomegalovirus exposure and HLA in healthy donors. A multiplex PCR was run with 60 Vbeta primers and 13 Jbeta primers. Clones were sequenced by immunoSEQ multiplex PCR, and TCRdb holds only the in-frame ones, with some missing. The sample lists some 78,000 clones, under 80% seen once, with 9.1% in the top ten. Sequenced input: PBMCs. The receptors here all came from a man in his forties or fifties in good health and CMV-seropositive.

The V gene is TRBV7-2, the J gene TRBJ2-2, with TRBD2 as a possible D gene (7 bases). CDR1 and CDR2 (germline): SGHTA, FQGNSA. The CDR3 spans 14 residues. V was cut by 3 bases and J by 7 bases, with 12 bases left in between. The CDR3 here is CASSFGGGNGELFF. The CDR3 nucleotides read TGTGCCAGCAGCTTTGGGGGGGGCAACGGGGAGCTGTTTTTT.

This clone showed up just a few times. The chain combines TRBV2 with TRBJ1-1; 8 bases are a match to TRBD1. The germline gives CDR1 SNHLY, CDR2 FYNNEI. The V segment lost 7 bases and the J segment 4 bases; nucleotides outside the gene matches: 8. CDR3 length equals 14 residues. As DNA, the CDR3 is TGTGCCAGCACGTGGACAGGGTTGGCCACTGAAGCTTTCTTT. Protein: CASTWTGLATEAFF.

The chain couples TRBV11-2 to TRBJ2-7, with 7 nucleotides matching TRBD2. Unmatched junction bases numbered 6, after V lost 1 base and J lost 3 bases. CDR1 and CDR2 (germline): SGHAT, FQNNGV. This CDR3 has 15 amino acids. The CDR3 DNA follows: TGTGCCAGCAGCTTAGTCCGGGGGGTAAACTACGAGCAGTACTTC. Protein: CASSLVRGVNYEQYF.

The rearrangement uses TRBV4-2 and TRBJ1-3; 7 bases agree with TRBD1. The CDR3 spans 17 residues. Germline CDR1 LGHNA, CDR2 YNFKEQ. J gave up 3 bases and V 1 base, and 9 bases lay outside the gene matches. The CDR3 is CASSQATGLTVGNTIYF. The CDR3 coding sequence is TGTGCCAGCAGCCAAGCGACAGGGCTCACTGTTGGAAACACCATATATTTT.

About this clone itself: The same CDR3 can be traced to other DNA sequences in this sample. The chain couples TRBV27 to TRBJ1-6; D gene unclear. The CDR3 is made up of 12 amino acids. Germline loops: CDR1 MNHEY, CDR2 SMNVEV (reference sequence). V was shortened by 8 bases and J by 6 bases, with 8 bases between the two germline ends. The CDR3 nucleotides are TGTGCCAGCTCGCAGATTAATTCACCCCTCCACTTT. Its protein product is CASSQINSPLHF.

The rearrangement joins TRBV7-8 to TRBJ2-7, with 15 bases lining up with TRBD2. This CDR3 region has 14 residues. V trimming: 5 bases; J trimming: 7 bases; junction bases outside the gene matches: 3. Germline V CDR1 and CDR2: SGHVS, FQNEAQ. CDR3 protein: CASSLGTSGGEQYF. The CDR3 DNA is TGTGCCAGCAGCCTCGGGACTAGCGGGGGGGAGCAGTACTTC.

The V gene is TRBV2, the J gene TRBJ1-1, with D perhaps TRBD1 (6 bases). This CDR3 comprises 11 residues. Germline V gene lookup returns CDR1 SNHLY and CDR2 FYNNEI. Trimming took off 5 bases at V and 11 bases at J, with 12 bases between the two ends. CDR3 DNA: TGTGCCAGCAGTTACGACAGGAATGCTTTCTTT. Protein: CASSYDRNAFF.

The chain carries TRBV10-3 and TRBJ2-5, with D unresolved. CDR1 is ENHRY, CDR2 SYGVKD, per germline. The CDR3 length is 12 residues. Trimming stripped 2 bases from V and 3 bases from J, with 4 bases between. The CDR3 DNA reads as TGTGCCATCAGTGAGAGAGAAGAGACCCAGTACTTC. Amino acid sequence: CAISEREETQYF.

The chain combines TRBV19 with TRBJ2-1, with TRBD1 identical over 9 bases. V gave up 5 bases and J gave up 4 bases; unmatched junction bases: 6. The CDR3 is 15 amino acids. Per germline, CDR1 LNHDA and CDR2 SQIVND (reference sequence). CDR3 nucleotides: TGTGCCAGTAGTCCTGACAGGGGGGGGTACAATGAGCAGTTCTTC. This translates into CASSPDRGGYNEQFF.

This clone was observed a single time. DNA of the CDR3: TGTGCCAGCAGTTACGAAGGGGCCACAGGCTACACCTTC. Translated: CASSYEGATGYTF. J is TRBJ1-2 and V is TRBV6-5; D may be TRBD1 (5 bases). This CDR3 has 13 amino acids. V gave up 2 bases and J gave up 8 bases, with 12 bases separating them. Germline CDR1 and CDR2: MNHEY and SVGAGI.

Comments on this clone: Other DNA sequences in this sample translate to the same CDR3. This sequence joins TRBV29-1 and TRBJ1-2, with D uncertain. The CDR3 is 10 amino acids. Germline V CDR1 and CDR2: SQVTM, ANQGSEA. V lost 3 bases, J lost 4 bases, and 3 bases lay in between. The chain's CDR3 is CSVDSYGYTF. Here the CDR3 DNA reads TGCAGCGTTGACAGCTATGGCTACACCTTC.

This chain joins TRBV11-3 and TRBJ1-6, with 9 bases aligning to TRBD1. The length of the CDR3 is 15 residues. V was pared by 4 bases and J by 7 bases, with 5 bases of the junction left unmatched. Germline V gives CDR1 SGHNT, CDR2 YENEEA. The CDR3 protein is CASSSRTGENSPLHF. CDR3 DNA: TGTGCCAGCAGCTCGAGGACAGGGGAGAATTCACCCCTCCACTTT. Full variable domain (remainder filled in from reference TRBV11-3 and TRBJ1-6): EAGVVQSPRYKIIEKKQPVAFWCNPISGHNTLYWYLQNLGQGPELLIRYENEEAVDDSQLPKDRFSAERLKGVDSTLKIQPAELGDSAVYLCASSSRTGENSPLHFGNGTRLTVT.

This chain connects TRBV19 to TRBJ2-5, with TRBD2 matching over 8 bases. The CDR3 runs 16 residues. Germline V gene data show CDR1 as LNHDA and CDR2 as SQIVND (reference sequence). The V gene end was trimmed by 4 bases and the J gene end by 1 base; junction bases not matched to a gene: 8. Written as DNA, the CDR3 is TGTGCCAGTAGTACGTCCTTAGCGGGACCCCAAGAGACCCAGTACTTC. The encoded protein is CASSTSLAGPQETQYF. Complete variable domain (other parts from reference TRBV19 and TRBJ2-5): DGGITQSPKYLFRKEGQNVTLSCEQNLNHDAMYWYRQDPGQGLRLIYYSQIVNDFQKGDIAEGYSVSREKKESFPLTVTSAQKNPTAFYLCASSTSLAGPQETQYFGPGTRLLVL.

This rearrangement joins TRBV25-1 to TRBJ2-7; 8 nucleotides align to TRBD1. Germline trimming cut 6 bases from V and 3 bases from J; bases unmatched to any gene: 7. Germline CDR1 is MGHDK and CDR2 is SYGVNS. This CDR3 comprises 14 residues. CDR3 nucleotide sequence: TGTGCCAGCAGGCGGGACAGGCGATACTACGAGCAGTACTTC. As protein: CASRRDRRYYEQYF.

This clone has just a few counts. The chain combines TRBV5-6 with TRBJ1-2; tentatively, D is TRBD1 (6 bases). This CDR3 spans 13 amino acids. Germline V lookup: CDR1 SGHDT, CDR2 YYEEEE. The ends were cut back, 4 bases at V and 4 bases at J, with 11 bases in the middle. CDR3 residues: CASSQDSFYGYTF. The CDR3 DNA sequence: TGTGCCAGCAGCCAGGACAGCTTCTATGGCTACACCTTC.

This sequence joins TRBV5-1 and TRBJ1-1; 8 positions match TRBD1. This CDR3 is 15 amino acids long. J gave up 5 bases and V 2 bases, and 8 bases lay outside the gene matches. Per the germline V gene, CDR1 is SGHRS and CDR2 is YFSETQ. Here the CDR3 reads CASSLQQGAGTEAFF. DNA of the CDR3: TGCGCCAGCAGCTTACAGCAGGGGGCGGGAACTGAAGCTTTCTTT.

J is TRBJ2-1 and V is TRBV4-1; possible D gene TRBD1, 6 bases. This CDR3 is 16 amino acids long. Germline CDR1 reads MGHRA; CDR2 reads YSYEKL. V lost 4 bases to trimming and J lost 8 bases, with 21 bases between them. CDR3 coding DNA: TGCGCCAGCAGCCCCTCATCCACAGGGATCCTCGATGAGCAGTTCTTC. Its protein is CASSPSSTGILDEQFF.

V is TRBV5-6 and J is TRBJ1-5; 7 nucleotides line up with TRBD1. V trimming: 4 bases; J trimming: 2 bases; junction bases outside the gene matches: 6. Germline lookup yields CDR1 SGHDT and CDR2 YYEEEE. The CDR3 extends over 15 amino acids. The CDR3 spells CASSRTGTGNQPQHF. CDR3 sequence (DNA): TGTGCCAGCAGCCGGACCGGGACAGGCAATCAGCCCCAGCATTTT.

This clone appeared a few times. The V gene is TRBV18, the J gene TRBJ1-1; TRBD1 is a possible D gene (5 bases). The CDR3 totals 13 residues. Germline V lookup: CDR1 KGHSH, CDR2 LQKENI. The V gene lost 6 bases and the J gene lost 0 bases, with 8 bases spanning the gap. For the CDR3, the DNA is TGTGCCAGCTCGGAACAGGTGAACACTGAAGCTTTCTTT. Translating it yields CASSEQVNTEAFF.

The chain joins TRBV18 to TRBJ1-2; 7 bases match TRBD1. The CDR3 has 15 amino acids. V trimming: 2 bases; J trimming: 5 bases; junction bases outside the gene matches: 8. Germline V gene sequence: CDR1 KGHSH, CDR2 LQKENI. CDR3: CASSPNPGTAYGYTF. CDR3 in DNA: TGTGCCAGCTCACCAAATCCCGGGACAGCTTATGGCTACACCTTC.

The chain uses TRBV5-6 and TRBJ2-2; no clear D. Germline lookup yields CDR1 SGHDT and CDR2 YYEEEE. CDR3 size: 14 residues. V was trimmed by 5 bases and J by 5 bases, leaving 13 bases between them. The DNA of the CDR3 is TGTGCCAGCAGTCGCGCGGCAGAAACCGGGGAGCTGTTTTTT. Amino acid sequence: CASSRAAETGELFF. Using reference TRBV5-6 and TRBJ2-2 for the parts outside the CDR3, the full variable domain is DAGVTQSPTHLIKTRGQQVTLRCSPKSGHDTVSWYQQALGQGPQFIFQYYEEEERQRGNFPDRFSGHQFPNYSSELNVNALLLGDSALYLCASSRAAETGELFFGEGSRLTVL.

This chain links TRBV18 with TRBJ1-3, with 8 bases identical to TRBD1. V shed 2 bases, J shed 0 bases, and the junction held 6 bases outside the gene matches. CDR1 and CDR2 from the germline V gene are KGHSH and LQKENI. The length of the CDR3 is 17 residues. The DNA of the CDR3 is TGTGCCAGCTCACCATCAGGGGGCTCTATCTCTGGAAACACCATATATTTT. This encodes CASSPSGGSISGNTIYF.

The chain has TRBV6-1 and TRBJ2-2, with D perhaps TRBD2 (5 bases). There are 13 residues in the CDR3. V was shortened by 5 bases and J by 7 bases, with 11 bases between the two germline ends. CDR1 is MNHNS and CDR2 is SASEGT in the germline V gene. CDR3 bases: TGTGCCAGCAGTCCCCGACGGGGCGGGGAGCTGTTTTTT. This encodes CASSPRRGGELFF.

The V and J genes are TRBV7-2 and TRBJ2-2, with D possibly matching TRBD2 (5 bases). Per the germline V gene, CDR1 is SGHTA and CDR2 is FQGNSA. The CDR3 has 16 residues. Trimming left V 5 bases short and J 4 bases short, with 17 bases between. DNA for the CDR3: TGTGCCAGCAGCAAGCGGACCGACGTAACCACCGGGGAGCTGTTTTTT. It yields the protein CASSKRTDVTTGELFF.

There are a few counts of this clone. This sequence joins TRBV7-2 and TRBJ2-5, with D perhaps TRBD1 (6 bases). Germline-derived CDR1 and CDR2 are SGHTA and FQGNSA. Trimming pared 5 bases from V and 14 bases from J, leaving 30 bases between. This CDR3 has 16 amino acids. CDR3 residues: CASSAAGTRHSYEHYF. The CDR3 region has the DNA TGTGCCAGCAGCGCCGCCGGGACACGGCACTCCTACGAGCACTACTTC.